This T cell receptor beta chain was sequenced during a study of T-cell memory formation after mild COVID-19. Findings and limits, study-wide: Contracting CD4+ clones sat mainly in CM and EM; CD8+ in EMRA. There was a balanced CD4/CD8 profile in clones contracting day 15 to 85, and later expanders leaned CD4+. Nothing confirmed that second-wave clones peaking on day 37 were specific for SARS-CoV-2.

J lost 5 bases, V lost 1 base, and 6 bases had no gene match. Per the germline V gene, CDR1 is MGHDK and CDR2 is SYGVNS. The length of the CDR3 is 15 residues. In TCRdb, the 5' RACE reads were re-called with MiXCR into one record per CDR3 protein. Here the sample spans about 450,000 distinct CDR3 sequences, roughly a quarter being singletons. This clonotype was seen a handful of times. What it binds is unknown. This clonotype was sampled from an adult woman who had mild COVID-19 (a few samples of this study predate the infection). Cell type and time point are not known. The chain employs TRBV25-1 and TRBJ2-5; 8 positions match TRBD1. Sequencing was done on a sample of PBMCs or a T cell subset sorted from them (not recorded which). The DNA for the CDR3 is TGTGCCAGCAGTGAATGGCAGGGGGCAAGGGAGACCCAGTACTTC. It yields the protein CASSEWQGARETQYF.